This passage covers 25 T cell receptor beta chains from one sample sequenced in a study of shared clonotypes between healthy human individuals (dated by TCRdb to 2018 to 2021). Receptor libraries were prepared by the immunoSEQ multiplex PCR assay. Not all clones reach the TCRdb copy of this immuneACCESS table, which keeps in-frame sequences only. Checked studies attribute under half of the gap to unresolved V genes and leave the rest unexplained. Counted in this sample were about half a million clones; approximately 79% of them appeared once. The top ten hold roughly 13% of the sample. The sample was PBMCs. These receptors were taken from a woman in her thirties or forties in good health. Some clones in this sample may be carry-over from other donors' samples.

The V gene is TRBV11-2, the J gene TRBJ2-6; D ambiguous. Germline CDR1 and CDR2: SGHAT and FQNNGV. The CDR3 extends over 13 amino acids. Trimming removed 6 bases at V and 2 bases at J, with 5 bases between. CDR3: CASSETGANVLTF. The CDR3 DNA follows: TGTGCCAGCAGTGAGACTGGGGCCAACGTCCTGACTTTC. The variable domain in full, with the rest retrieved from reference TRBV11-2 and TRBJ2-6, is EAGVAQSPRYKIIEKRQSVAFWCNPISGHATLYWYQQILGQGPKLLIQFQNNGVVDDSQLPKDRFSAERLKGVDSTLKIQPAKLEDSAVYLCASSETGANVLTFGAGSRLTVL.

CDR3 sequence reads: CATGSRGSTDTQYF. The CDR3 region has the DNA TGTGCCACCGGTAGCAGGGGGTCAACAGATACGCAGTATTTT. V gene TRBV10-3 combines with J gene TRBJ2-3; 7 nucleotides align to TRBD1. The trim removed 10 bases at V and 3 bases at J, leaving 10 bases unmatched. The CDR3 is 14 residues long. The germline CDR1 and CDR2 sequences are ENHRY and SYGVKD.

The gene calls are TRBV27 and TRBJ2-2; D may be TRBD1 or TRBD2 (6 bases each). Germline values: CDR1 MNHEY, CDR2 SMNVEV (reference sequence). V lost 5 bases and J 5 bases, leaving 15 bases between the germline ends. CDR3 length: 15 residues. The DNA for the CDR3 is TGTGCCAGCAGTGGGGGCAGGGGAGGAACCGGGGAGCTGTTTTTT. The encoded protein is CASSGGRGGTGELFF.

The V call is TRBV6-5, the J call TRBJ2-7; 9 bases are a match to TRBD2. The CDR3 extends over 14 amino acids. The ends lost 5 bases at V and 5 bases at J; junction bases unmatched: 7. Germline loops: CDR1 MNHEY, CDR2 SVGAGI. The CDR3 region has the DNA TGTGCCAGCAGTCCTCCGGGACTAGCTGACGAGCAGTACTTC. As protein: CASSPPGLADEQYF.

The chain carries TRBV6-6 and TRBJ2-7; no clear D gene. The CDR3 contains 15 residues. V gave up 0 bases and J gave up 3 bases, with 12 bases separating them. The V gene's germline CDR1 is MNHNY and CDR2 SVGAGI (reference sequence). CDR3 sequence: CASSYSIPQYYEQYF. CDR3 nucleotides: TGTGCCAGCAGTTACTCGATCCCTCAGTACTACGAGCAGTACTTC.

V usage is TRBV19 and J usage is TRBJ1-5, with D possibly being TRBD1 (6 bases). Germline V gives CDR1 LNHDA, CDR2 SQIVND (reference sequence). The CDR3 runs to 12 residues. Between the trimmed V and J ends, which lost 7 bases and 5 bases, there was a span of 9 bases. CDR3 DNA: TGTGCCAGTAAAAGGGGGGATCAGCCCCAGCATTTT. Encoded protein: CASKRGDQPQHF.

Regarding this clone: The sample has other DNA sequences that encode this CDR3 too. This chain uses TRBV7-7 with TRBJ1-1, with D hard to call. This CDR3 region has 13 residues. Trimming removed 5 bases from V and 0 bases from J, with 7 bases in between. Per germline, CDR1 SSHAT and CDR2 FNYEAQ (reference sequence). CDR3 in DNA: TGTGCCAGCAGCCTAGAGTTGAACACTGAAGCTTTCTTT. This codes for CASSLELNTEAFF. Together with reference TRBV7-7 and TRBJ1-1, the CDR3 gives the full variable domain: GAGVSQSPRYKVTKRGQDVTLRCDPISSHATLYWYQQALGQGPEFLTYFNYEAQPDKSGLPSDRFSAERPEGSISTLTIQRTEQRDSAMYRCASSLELNTEAFFGQGTRLTVV.

CDR3 bases: TGTGCCAGCAGCCTTCGCAGGGGAAACTATGGCTACACCTTC. Amino acids: CASSLRRGNYGYTF. This rearrangement joins TRBV27 to TRBJ1-2; TRBD1 might be the D (6 bases). Germline loops: CDR1 MNHEY, CDR2 SMNVEV (reference sequence). The CDR3 is made up of 14 amino acids. The germline V and J ends were trimmed by 6 bases and 2 bases, with 13 bases remaining between them.

The rearrangement uses TRBV18 and TRBJ1-4, with a possible D match to TRBD1 (6 bases). This CDR3 has 15 amino acids. CDR1 and CDR2 from the germline V gene are KGHSH and LQKENI. The V end was cut by 4 bases, the J end by 8 bases, with 17 bases between. CDR3 residues: CASSLTGASDEKLFF. The CDR3 coding sequence is TGTGCCAGCTCACTGACGGGGGCTTCGGACGAAAAACTGTTTTTT. The whole variable domain, filled in from reference TRBV18 and TRBJ1-4, reads NAGVMQNPRHLVRRRGQEARLRCSPMKGHSHVYWYRQLPEEGLKFMVYLQKENIIDESGMPKERFSAEFPKEGPSILRIQQVVRGDSAAYFCASSLTGASDEKLFFGSGTQLSVL.

This clone showed up just a few times. The same CDR3 also results from other DNA sequences found in this sample. This CDR3 is CASSLNREETQYF. The DNA of the CDR3 is TGTGCCAGCAGCTTAAACAGGGAAGAGACCCAGTACTTC. The chain links TRBV7-3 to TRBJ2-5; D is possibly TRBD1 (6 bases). Germline V CDR1 and CDR2: SGHTA, FQGTGA. The V gene lost 1 base and the J gene lost 3 bases, with 6 bases spanning the gap. The CDR3 has 13 amino acids. Full variable domain (outside the CDR3, taken from reference TRBV7-3 and TRBJ2-5): GAGVSQTPSNKVTEKGKYVELRCDPISGHTALYWYRQSLGQGPEFLIYFQGTGAADDSGLPNDRFFAVRPEGSVSTLKIQRTERGDSAVYLCASSLNREETQYFGPGTRLLVL.

With respect to this clone: The junction shows a germline mismatch at one end, possibly a read error. This rearrangement joins TRBV7-7 to TRBJ2-5, with 9 bases matching TRBD1. Germline CDR1 SSHAT, CDR2 FNYEAQ (reference sequence). This CDR3 has 15 residues. For the CDR3, the DNA is TGTGCTAGCAGCCTAGCGACAGGGGGTTGGGAGACCCAGTACTTC. It specifies CASSLATGGWETQYF.

This rearrangement joins TRBV10-3 to TRBJ2-2; the match to TRBD2 covers 13 bases. Germline-derived CDR1 and CDR2 are ENHRY and SYGVKD. Trimming cost V 9 bases and J 6 bases; bases outside gene matches: 4. This CDR3 is built from 14 residues. CDR3 sequence reads: CAMGLAGSAGELFF. The CDR3 DNA is TGTGCCATGGGACTAGCGGGAAGCGCCGGGGAGCTGTTTTTT.

The chain joins TRBV11-2 to TRBJ2-2; 11 nucleotides match TRBD2. This CDR3 comprises 16 residues. CDR1 and CDR2 (germline): SGHAT, FQNNGV. Trimming took 1 base from V and 7 from J; bases not matched to a gene: 5. Written as DNA, the CDR3 is TGTGCCAGCAGCTTAGGCGTAGCGGGAGGGGACGGGGAGCTGTTTTTT. It translates to CASSLGVAGGDGELFF.

The chain carries TRBV4-2 and TRBJ2-7, with a weak D call TRBD2 (6 bases). CDR3 length: 14 residues. Trimming took off 0 bases at V and 11 bases at J, with 17 bases between the two ends. CDR1 and CDR2 (germline): LGHNA, YNFKEQ. The CDR3 coding sequence is TGTGCCAGCAGCCAAGATTTGGTAGGGACTTCTAAGTACTTC. It translates to CASSQDLVGTSKYF.

This sequence joins TRBV7-2 and TRBJ1-5; TRBD1 aligns across 10 bases. Trimming took 5 bases from V and 5 from J; bases not matched to a gene: 3. Per germline, CDR1 SGHTA and CDR2 FQGNSA. This CDR3 has 14 amino acids. Here the CDR3 reads CASSPGTGDQPQHF. In nucleotides, the CDR3 is TGTGCCAGCAGCCCAGGGACAGGGGATCAGCCCCAGCATTTT.

The chain links TRBV5-1 to TRBJ2-1, with 12 bases matching TRBD2. The junction had 5 bases not matched to a gene; V was cut back by 2 bases and J by 2 bases. Germline CDR1 SGHRS, CDR2 YFSETQ. The length of the CDR3 is 17 residues. This chain's CDR3 is CASSLKTSGSPYNEQFF. CDR3 sequence (DNA): TGCGCCAGCAGCTTAAAGACTAGCGGGAGTCCCTACAATGAGCAGTTCTTC.

The rearrangement links TRBV11-2 to TRBJ1-1; perhaps TRBD1 as D (5 bases). The CDR3 extends over 14 amino acids. Trimming took 4 bases from V and 3 from J, leaving 12 bases between them. Germline CDR1 SGHAT, CDR2 FQNNGV. This CDR3 reads CASSSQGSDTEAFF. Written as DNA, the CDR3 is TGTGCCAGCAGCTCGCAGGGTTCGGACACTGAAGCTTTCTTT.

This rearrangement joins TRBV18 to TRBJ2-7; TRBD1 matches at 12 bases. Germline loops: CDR1 KGHSH, CDR2 LQKENI. CDR3 size: 15 residues. Germline trimming cut 4 bases from V and 3 bases from J; bases unmatched to any gene: 4. CDR3 region: CASSQGQGARYEQYF. Here the CDR3 DNA reads TGTGCCAGCTCACAGGGACAGGGGGCGCGCTACGAGCAGTACTTC.

Only a few counts were recorded for this clone. The V call is TRBV6-4, the J call TRBJ2-3; no clear D. Per the germline V gene, CDR1 is MRHNA and CDR2 is SNTAGT. The length of the CDR3 is 13 residues. V gave up 0 bases and J gave up 2 bases, with 3 bases separating them. The CDR3 nucleotides read TGTGCCAGCAGTGACTCGGCCACAGATACGCAGTATTTT. Encoded protein: CASSDSATDTQYF.

This clone was detected only once. This chain uses TRBV27 with TRBJ2-7, with D possibly being TRBD2 (5 bases). V was pared by 5 bases and J by 2 bases, with 19 bases between. This CDR3 contains 16 residues. Germline loops: CDR1 MNHEY, CDR2 SMNVEV (reference sequence). This chain's CDR3 is CASSADGCGLPYEQYF. CDR3 sequence (DNA): TGTGCCAGCAGTGCCGACGGTTGCGGACTCCCCTACGAGCAGTACTTC.

This chain connects TRBV14 to TRBJ2-2; no clear D. There are 13 residues in the CDR3. Germline V gene lookup returns CDR1 SGHDN and CDR2 FVKESK. Trimming cost V 3 bases and J 1 base, with 3 bases left between them. This CDR3 reads CASSHQNTGELFF. The CDR3 region has the DNA TGTGCCAGCAGCCACCAGAACACCGGGGAGCTGTTTTTT.

This clone was seen at least ten times. This sequence joins TRBV7-3 and TRBJ1-1; D unresolved. Deletions cut 0 bases from V and 1 base from J, with 9 bases between. The germline V gene encodes CDR1 SGHTA and CDR2 FQGTGA. This CDR3 region has 15 residues. CDR3 sequence: CASSLTRQENTEAFF. The CDR3, as DNA: TGTGCCAGCAGCTTAACCAGACAAGAGAACACTGAAGCTTTCTTT. Together with reference TRBV7-3 and TRBJ1-1, the CDR3 gives the full variable domain: GAGVSQTPSNKVTEKGKYVELRCDPISGHTALYWYRQSLGQGPEFLIYFQGTGAADDSGLPNDRFFAVRPEGSVSTLKIQRTERGDSAVYLCASSLTRQENTEAFFGQGTRLTVV.

The chain links TRBV18 to TRBJ2-7; perhaps TRBD2 as D (7 bases). Between the trimmed V and J ends, which lost 2 bases and 2 bases, there was a span of 10 bases. CDR3 size: 14 residues. Germline CDR1 reads KGHSH; CDR2 reads LQKENI. The CDR3 region has the DNA TGTGCCAGCTCACCAGGGAGGGGGGCCTACGAGCAGTACTTC. It encodes CASSPGRGAYEQYF.

The chain joins TRBV2 to TRBJ1-1, with 9 nucleotides matching TRBD1. The germline CDR1 and CDR2 sequences are SNHLY and FYNNEI. CDR3 length equals 15 residues. V was clipped by 4 bases and J by 4 bases; unmatched bases: 7. CDR3 sequence reads: CASSVRQGEGTEAFF. The CDR3 coding sequence is TGTGCCAGCAGTGTACGACAGGGGGAGGGCACTGAAGCTTTCTTT. Full variable domain (outside the CDR3, taken from reference TRBV2 and TRBJ1-1): EPEVTQTPSHQVTQMGQEVILRCVPISNHLYFYWYRQILGQKVEFLVSFYNNEISEKSEIFDDQFSVERPDGSNFTLKIRSTKLEDSAMYFCASSVRQGEGTEAFFGQGTRLTVV.

This clone was observed a single time. CDR3 sequence reads: CASSTPTGPGELFF. The CDR3 region has the DNA TGTGCCAGCAGCACCCCGACAGGTCCCGGGGAGCTGTTTTTT. This sequence joins TRBV5-4 and TRBJ2-2; D is possibly TRBD1 (6 bases). Germline V lookup: CDR1 SGHNT, CDR2 YYREEE (reference sequence). CDR3 length: 14 residues. The V gene lost 4 bases and the J gene lost 6 bases, with 13 bases spanning the gap. Full variable domain (missing parts from reference TRBV5-4 and TRBJ2-2): ETGVTQSPTHLIKTRGQQVTLRCSSQSGHNTVSWYQQALGQGPQFIFQYYREEENGRGNFPPRFSGLQFPNYSSELNVNALELDDSALYLCASSTPTGPGELFFGEGSRLTVL.